This T cell receptor (beta chain) was sequenced for a study of T cell clonality in common variable immunodeficiency. This clone came up many times. The antigen remains unidentified. Coverage ceases 3 residues before the CDR3 finishes, and the germline J gene fills in the end. The CDR3 is 15 amino acids. Germline V gene data show CDR1 as DFQATT and CDR2 as SNEGSKA (reference sequence). Broader study findings: CVID subjects showed higher TCRbeta clonality than healthy controls.

The data were produced by immunoSEQ multiplex PCR, yet TCRdb's version contains in-frame clones alone and is incomplete. The data show about 52,000 clones, with none appearing a single time. The receptor's source is a person aged 18 to 70 in good health. Material: peripheral blood mononuclear cells. V and J are TRBV20-1 and TRBJ1-2, with 8 bases identical to TRBD1. CDR3 region: CSATAGGVGPGGYTF. CDR3 DNA (partial): TGCAGTGCTACCGCAGGGGGCGTGGGACCGGGGGGC.